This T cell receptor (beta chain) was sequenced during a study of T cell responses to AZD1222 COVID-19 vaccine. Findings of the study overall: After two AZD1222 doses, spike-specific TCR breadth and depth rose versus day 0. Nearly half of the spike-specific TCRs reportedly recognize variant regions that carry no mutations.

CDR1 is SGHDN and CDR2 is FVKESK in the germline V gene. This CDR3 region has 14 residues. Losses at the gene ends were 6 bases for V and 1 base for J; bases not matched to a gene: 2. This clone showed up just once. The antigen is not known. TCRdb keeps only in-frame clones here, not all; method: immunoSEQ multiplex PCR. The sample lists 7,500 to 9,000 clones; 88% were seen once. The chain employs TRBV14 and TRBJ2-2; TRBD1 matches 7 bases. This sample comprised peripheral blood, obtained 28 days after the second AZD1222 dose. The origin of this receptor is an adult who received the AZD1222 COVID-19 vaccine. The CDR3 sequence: CASRDRLNTGELFF. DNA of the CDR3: TGTGCCAGCAGGGACAGGTTGAACACCGGGGAGCTGTTTTTT.